The 26 T cell receptor beta chains reported below all come from one sample, sequenced in a study of OX40 agonist ivuxolimab in advanced cancers. Sequencing used immunoSEQ multiplex PCR; TCRdb keeps in-frame clones, though not all of them. The table includes roughly 45,000 clones, around 84% detected once. Sequences were derived from CD4+ or CD8+ T cells sorted from blood, sampled in a trial of the OX40 agonist ivuxolimab. Every receptor here comes from an adult with an advanced solid tumor such as melanoma, head and neck, liver or kidney cancer.

The chain is built from TRBV19 and TRBJ1-5; 7 positions agree with TRBD1. Germline values: CDR1 LNHDA, CDR2 SQIVND (reference sequence). The J segment lost 1 base and the V segment lost 5 bases, leaving 5 bases of the junction unmatched. The CDR3 is made up of 15 amino acids. CDR3 in DNA: TGTGCCAGTAGTTTCTCGACAGGGAGCAATCAGCCCCAGCATTTT. Translation gives CASSFSTGSNQPQHF. The full variable domain, its missing parts supplied by reference TRBV19 and TRBJ1-5, is DGGITQSPKYLFRKEGQNVTLSCEQNLNHDAMYWYRQDPGQGLRLIYYSQIVNDFQKGDIAEGYSVSREKKESFPLTVTSAQKNPTAFYLCASSFSTGSNQPQHFGDGTRLSIL.

This rearrangement joins TRBV7-2 to TRBJ2-1; D ambiguous. Trimming took 4 bases from V and 9 from J, leaving 13 bases between them. The germline V gene has CDR1 SGHTA and CDR2 FQGNSA. There are 13 residues in the CDR3. This chain's CDR3 is CASSSARLGEQFF. Written as DNA, the CDR3 is TGTGCCAGCAGCTCAGCTCGACTCGGTGAGCAGTTCTTC.

This clone was counted once. The chain links TRBV7-2 to TRBJ2-7; TRBD1 matches 7 bases. The germline V gene encodes CDR1 SGHTA and CDR2 FQGNSA. V was clipped by 2 bases and J by 0 bases; unmatched bases: 4. This CDR3 comprises 15 residues. The CDR3 is CASSLWGTVSYEQYF. Written as DNA, the CDR3 is TGTGCCAGCAGCTTATGGGGGACAGTCTCCTACGAGCAGTACTTC.

This clone has a handful of counts. The chain joins TRBV7-3 to TRBJ2-1; D is possibly TRBD2 (5 bases). Germline V gene sequence: CDR1 SGHTA, CDR2 FQGTGA. The CDR3 has 12 amino acids. V was clipped by 5 bases and J by 6 bases, with 8 bases between them. CDR3 DNA sequence: TGTGCCAGCAGCATACTAGGCAATGAGCAGTTCTTC. Its protein product is CASSILGNEQFF. Complete variable domain (other parts from reference TRBV7-3 and TRBJ2-1): GAGVSQTPSNKVTEKGKYVELRCDPISGHTALYWYRQSLGQGPEFLIYFQGTGAADDSGLPNDRFFAVRPEGSVSTLKIQRTERGDSAVYLCASSILGNEQFFGPGTRLTVL.

This clone was recorded a few times. The chain carries TRBV4-3 and TRBJ1-1; TRBD1 matches 11 bases. There are 14 residues in the CDR3. V trimming: 3 bases; J trimming: 5 bases; junction bases outside the gene matches: 2. Per germline, CDR1 LGHNA and CDR2 YSLEER. CDR3 residues: CASSQGQGGTEAFF. DNA of the CDR3: TGCGCCAGCAGCCAGGGACAGGGGGGGACTGAAGCTTTCTTT.

The rearrangement links TRBV25-1 to TRBJ1-1; 8 bases map to TRBD1. Trimming at V came to 7 bases and at J to 4 bases, leaving 5 bases not matched to a gene. This CDR3 has 13 amino acids. Germline loops: CDR1 MGHDK, CDR2 SYGVNS. In DNA, the CDR3 is TGTGCCAGCACCCTAGACAGGGGCACTGAAGCTTTCTTT. This encodes CASTLDRGTEAFF.

The CDR3 DNA follows: TGTGCCAGCAGCGGGGAACCCCTGGGAGGCGAGCAGTACTTC. This codes for CASSGEPLGGEQYF. The chain couples TRBV28 to TRBJ2-7, with D possibly matching TRBD2 (6 bases). CDR3 length: 14 amino acids. The V end lost 6 bases, the J end lost 6 bases, and 18 bases lay between the germline ends. The germline V gene encodes CDR1 MDHEN and CDR2 SYDVKM. The full variable domain, rest sourced from reference TRBV28 and TRBJ2-7, is DVKVTQSSRYLVKRTGEKVFLECVQDMDHENMFWYRQDPGLGLRLIYFSYDVKMKEKGDIPEGYSVSREKKERFSLILESASTNQTSMYLCASSGEPLGGEQYFGPGTRLTVT.

This clone was picked up one time. V is TRBV25-1 and J is TRBJ2-1; D possibly corresponds to TRBD2 (6 bases). The germline V and J ends were trimmed by 3 bases and 0 bases, with 9 bases remaining between them. The CDR3 sequence is 15 residues long. Germline V gene sequence: CDR1 MGHDK, CDR2 SYGVNS. For the CDR3, the DNA is TGTGCCAGCAGTGACCTAGCGACCTCCTACAATGAGCAGTTCTTC. This translates into CASSDLATSYNEQFF.

CDR3 region: CASSAVRGQREQFF. CDR3 coding DNA: TGTGCCAGCAGCGCGGTCAGGGGGCAGCGGGAGCAGTTCTTC. The chain recombines TRBV11-2 with TRBJ2-1; 8 nucleotides match TRBD1. Germline trimming cut 5 bases from V and 10 bases from J; bases unmatched to any gene: 10. This CDR3 has 14 amino acids. Looked up from germline, CDR1 is SGHAT and CDR2 is FQNNGV.

This chain joins TRBV18 and TRBJ2-3; D might be TRBD1 (5 bases). Germline V CDR1 and CDR2: KGHSH, LQKENI. CDR3 size: 15 residues. V lost 2 bases and J 0 bases, leaving 9 bases between the germline ends. The CDR3 sequence: CASSPSWGSTDTQYF. CDR3 nucleotides: TGTGCCAGCTCACCAAGCTGGGGCAGCACAGATACGCAGTATTTT.

This chain joins TRBV5-1 and TRBJ1-2, with a tentative D call TRBD1 (6 bases). Trimming stripped 3 bases from V and 2 bases from J, with 8 bases between. CDR1 SGHRS and CDR2 YFSETQ come from the germline V gene. The CDR3 length is 13 residues. This chain's CDR3 is CASSYDRNYGYTF. The CDR3 DNA follows: TGCGCCAGCAGCTATGACAGGAACTATGGCTACACCTTC. Combining the CDR3 with reference TRBV5-1 and TRBJ1-2 gives the whole variable domain KAGVTQTPRYLIKTRGQQVTLSCSPISGHRSVSWYQQTPGQGLQFLFEYFSETQRNKGNFPGRFSGRQFSNSRSEMNVSTLELGDSALYLCASSYDRNYGYTFGSGTRLTVV.

The rearrangement links TRBV30 to TRBJ2-3; D is ambiguous. Deletions cut 0 bases from V and 4 bases from J, with 8 bases between. CDR1 and CDR2 from the germline V gene are GTSNPN and SVGIG (reference sequence). There are 13 residues in the CDR3. CDR3 amino acids: CAWSVAGPDTQYF. The CDR3 coding sequence is TGTGCCTGGAGTGTAGCCGGCCCAGATACGCAGTATTTT. Looking up the rest from reference TRBV30 and TRBJ2-3 gives the full variable domain: SQTIHQWPATLVQPVGSPLSLECTVEGTSNPNLYWYRQAAGRGLQLLFYSVGIGQISSEVPQNLSASRPQDRQFILSSKKLLLSDSGFYLCAWSVAGPDTQYFGPGTRLTVL.

This chain uses TRBV7-2 with TRBJ2-7, with 9 positions matching TRBD1. The length of the CDR3 is 17 residues. The V gene's germline CDR1 is SGHTA and CDR2 FQGNSA. Trimming removed 2 bases from V and 3 bases from J; junction bases left unmatched: 11. CDR3 coding DNA: TGTGCCAGCAGCTTAACTAAGGGACAGGGCGGGTTCTACGAGCAGTACTTC. It specifies CASSLTKGQGGFYEQYF.

Here the CDR3 reads CASSSRLAGVAETQYF. CDR3 coding DNA: TGTGCCAGCTCAAGCCGACTAGCGGGGGTTGCGGAGACCCAGTACTTC. The genes are TRBV18 and TRBJ2-5; 12 bases align to TRBD2. Germline loops: CDR1 KGHSH, CDR2 LQKENI. J lost 5 bases, V lost 5 bases, and 9 bases had no gene match. This CDR3 has 16 amino acids.

This sequence joins TRBV7-2 and TRBJ2-3, with 12 bases fitting TRBD2. The CDR3 contains 16 residues. With 6 bases clipped from V and 4 bases from J, the junction kept 8 bases outside the gene matches. Germline V CDR1 and CDR2: SGHTA, FQGNSA. CDR3 bases: TGTGCCAGCAGGCCGGGACTAGCGGGCCTCCCAGATACGCAGTATTTT. Protein sequence: CASRPGLAGLPDTQYF.

In DNA, the CDR3 is TGTGCCACGGTCACAGGGGGCGAGACTGAAGCTTTCTTT. Translation: CATVTGGETEAFF. V usage is TRBV6-6 and J usage is TRBJ1-1; 9 nucleotides match TRBD1. Germline lookup yields CDR1 MNHNY and CDR2 SVGAGI (reference sequence). The CDR3 is 13 residues long. J was trimmed by 5 bases and V by 10 bases; bases with no gene match: 8.

This clone was counted a few times. The chain employs TRBV19 and TRBJ1-1, with TRBD1 as a possible D gene (5 bases). The CDR3 contains 13 residues. V lost 3 bases, J lost 4 bases, and 9 bases lay in between. The germline V gene encodes CDR1 LNHDA and CDR2 SQIVND (reference sequence). CDR3 amino acids: CASSMSGGTEAFF. CDR3 nucleotides: TGTGCCAGTAGTATGTCGGGGGGCACTGAAGCTTTCTTT.

The chain carries TRBV6-5 and TRBJ2-3; TRBD1 matches 9 bases. The V segment lost 4 bases and the J segment 4 bases; nucleotides outside the gene matches: 6. This CDR3 has 15 residues. Looked up from germline, CDR1 is MNHEY and CDR2 is SVGAGI. For the CDR3, the DNA is TGTGCCAGCAGTTCCCCGGGACAGGGTTCAGATACGCAGTATTTT. It yields the protein CASSSPGQGSDTQYF.

Concerning this clone: Other nucleotide sequences from this sample produce the same CDR3. The V and J genes are TRBV4-1 and TRBJ2-5; TRBD1 might be the D (6 bases). Trimming took 3 bases from V and 5 from J, leaving 10 bases between them. Germline V gene lookup returns CDR1 MGHRA and CDR2 YSYEKL. The CDR3 covers 13 residues. CDR3 sequence: CASSQARGETQYF. The CDR3 DNA follows: TGCGCCAGCAGCCAGGCTAGGGGGGAGACCCAGTACTTC.

This clone was seen once. The chain joins TRBV11-2 to TRBJ1-4; no clear D gene. CDR3 length equals 13 residues. The germline V gene has CDR1 SGHAT and CDR2 FQNNGV. Trimming took off 4 bases at V and 5 bases at J, with 8 bases between the two ends. The chain's CDR3 is CASSWAENEKLFF. The CDR3 DNA reads TGTGCCAGCAGCTGGGCAGAGAATGAAAAACTGTTTTTT.

The V and J genes are TRBV16 and TRBJ2-1; D perhaps matches TRBD1 (5 bases). Trimming pared 0 bases from V and 3 bases from J, leaving 6 bases between. CDR1 and CDR2 (germline): KGHSY, FQNENV. The CDR3 is made up of 14 amino acids. CDR3 region: CASSQSDNYNEQFF. The CDR3 DNA reads TGTGCCAGCAGCCAATCGGACAACTACAATGAGCAGTTCTTC. The full variable domain, its missing parts supplied by reference TRBV16 and TRBJ2-1, is GEEVAQTPKHLVRGEGQKAKLYCAPIKGHSYVFWYQQVLKNEFKFLISFQNENVFDETGMPKERFSAKCLPNSPCSLEIQATKLEDSAVYFCASSQSDNYNEQFFGPGTRLTVL.

V gene TRBV29-1 combines with J gene TRBJ1-2; tentative D call: TRBD1 (5 bases). V was pared by 4 bases and J by 0 bases, with 21 bases between. The CDR3 spans 17 residues. Germline V CDR1 and CDR2: SQVTM, ANQGSEA. This chain's CDR3 is CSVGGWGLGISNYGYTF. The CDR3 DNA sequence: TGCAGCGTTGGGGGGTGGGGATTAGGGATCTCTAACTATGGCTACACCTTC.

CDR3 DNA: TGTGCCAGCAGCTTAGCGTACAATGAGCAGTTCTTC. This gives the protein CASSLAYNEQFF. This sequence joins TRBV11-2 and TRBJ2-1; D not resolved. Germline lookup yields CDR1 SGHAT and CDR2 FQNNGV. Between the trimmed V and J ends, which lost 1 base and 4 bases, there was a span of 2 bases. The CDR3 has 12 amino acids.

This sequence joins TRBV11-2 and TRBJ2-2; tentatively, D is TRBD2 (6 bases). Germline CDR1 SGHAT, CDR2 FQNNGV. V dropped 3 bases and J dropped 3 bases, with 8 bases sitting between them. The CDR3 spans 14 residues. CDR3 nucleotide sequence: TGTGCCAGCAGCTTCGGGGACTACACCGGGGAGCTGTTTTTT. Amino acid sequence: CASSFGDYTGELFF.

V usage is TRBV11-2 and J usage is TRBJ2-7; tentatively, D is TRBD1 (6 bases). Between the trimmed V and J ends, which lost 6 bases and 1 base, there was a span of 13 bases. CDR3 size: 14 residues. Germline CDR1 is SGHAT and CDR2 is FQNNGV. CDR3 DNA: TGTGCCAGCAGACAATTACAGGGATCCTACGAGCAGTACTTC. It yields the protein CASRQLQGSYEQYF.

This clone was recorded a few times. The chain uses TRBV5-4 and TRBJ1-1; D is ambiguous. Germline CDR1 and CDR2: SGHNT and YYREEE (reference sequence). The CDR3 runs 12 residues. Trimming left V 2 bases short and J 9 bases short, with 11 bases between. CDR3 sequence reads: CASSFDRLQAFF. The CDR3 DNA reads as TGTGCCAGCAGCTTTGATCGACTACAAGCTTTCTTT.